This TCR beta chain was sequenced for a study of cytomegalovirus exposure and HLA in healthy donors. Whole-study findings and limits: Earlier analysis looked at TCR beta V segments, and most were productive about 87% or about 30% of the time. Among TCR beta chains of equal frequency, HLA-associated ones were more clonally expanded in a later analysis.

In the case of this clone: Its antigen is not identified. Other DNA sequences in the sample encode the same CDR3.

The CDR3 is 15 residues long. J gave up 5 bases and V 2 bases, and 6 bases lay outside the gene matches. Germline V gene lookup returns CDR1 PRHDT and CDR2 FYEKMQ (reference sequence). Use of 60 Vbeta and 13 Jbeta primers characterized the PCR. Sequencing used immunoSEQ multiplex PCR; TCRdb keeps in-frame clones, though not all of them. The table has about 160,000 clones, 75% to 85% seen once; the top ten hold 5% to 7.5%. Sequences were obtained from PBMCs. The chain combines TRBV13 with TRBJ2-3; 8 bases match TRBD1. The clonotype comes from a man aged 45 to 65 in good health and CMV-seropositive. The CDR3 DNA is TGTGCCAGCAGCTTACGGGAGACAGGGGTAGATACGCAGTATTTT. It specifies CASSLRETGVDTQYF.